A single sample is the source of the 12 T cell receptor beta chains below, sequenced in a study of blood T cell repertoires in COVID-19 (dated by TCRdb to the early 2020s). The library relied on the immunoSEQ multiplex PCR assay. Sourced from immuneACCESS, this table was stored by TCRdb with only in-frame sequences that have V and J called. A share of the clones is absent; for the studies checked, an unresolved V gene accounts for under half, and the remainder has no known explanation. This sample is represented by about 53,000 clones; about 80% of them were singletons. The ten most abundant clones make up roughly 13% of the sample. The specimen was peripheral blood. Receptors were obtained from a human donor in a cohort sampled during active COVID-19.

The chain is built from TRBV6-4 and TRBJ1-2; perhaps TRBD1 as D (6 bases). Germline-derived CDR1 and CDR2 are MRHNA and SNTAGT. CDR3 length equals 14 residues. Between the trimmed V and J ends, which lost 4 bases and 7 bases, there was a span of 16 bases. The CDR3 loop is CASSASTGEGGYTF. CDR3 in DNA: TGTGCCAGCAGTGCGTCGACAGGTGAAGGTGGCTACACCTTC.

The genes are TRBV4-2 and TRBJ2-7; 11 nucleotides agree with TRBD2. J was trimmed by 3 bases and V by 2 bases; bases with no gene match: 6. CDR1 and CDR2 (germline): LGHNA, YNFKEQ. The CDR3 sequence is 16 residues long. Here the CDR3 reads CASSQHRGTSGYEQYF. CDR3 bases: TGTGCCAGCAGCCAACACCGAGGGACTAGCGGCTACGAGCAGTACTTC.

This chain connects TRBV7-3 to TRBJ2-7; 8 nucleotides match TRBD2. J lost 3 bases, V lost 5 bases, and 9 bases had no gene match. This CDR3 contains 15 residues. Germline V gives CDR1 SGHTA, CDR2 FQGTGA. The CDR3 here is CASSLGRGSGYEQYF. The CDR3 DNA is TGTGCCAGCAGCCTCGGGAGGGGGAGTGGCTACGAGCAGTACTTC.

V and J are TRBV18 and TRBJ2-7, with 11 bases aligning to TRBD1. The CDR3 sequence is 15 residues long. Germline values: CDR1 KGHSH, CDR2 LQKENI. With 3 bases clipped from V and 6 bases from J, the junction kept 7 bases outside the gene matches. The CDR3 protein is CASSPGQGGRFEQYF. In DNA, the CDR3 is TGTGCCAGCTCACCGGGACAGGGGGGAAGGTTCGAGCAGTACTTC.

The V gene is TRBV7-2, the J gene TRBJ2-2, with D unclear. Trimming removed 5 bases at V and 1 base at J, with 5 bases between. The CDR3 spans 13 residues. CDR1 is SGHTA and CDR2 is FQGNSA in the germline V gene. The CDR3 protein is CASSQLNTGELFF. CDR3 nucleotides: TGTGCCAGCAGCCAATTGAACACCGGGGAGCTGTTTTTT.

The chain links TRBV5-5 to TRBJ2-7, with 8 bases lining up with TRBD1. CDR1 and CDR2 from the germline V gene are SGHKS and YYEKEE (reference sequence). The CDR3 is 16 residues long. V trimming: 4 bases; J trimming: 13 bases; junction bases outside the gene matches: 22. CDR3 DNA: TGTGCCAGCAGCCTGGAACTTATTCGGACAGGGAGGCAACTATACTTC. Protein product: CASSLELIRTGRQLYF.

This clone was counted a single time. This chain connects TRBV3-1 (or the pseudogene TRBV3-2) to TRBJ2-7; D is possibly TRBD2 (6 bases). Trimming took off 3 bases at V and 3 bases at J, with 9 bases between the two ends. From germline, CDR1 is LGHDT and CDR2 YNNKEL (reference sequence). This CDR3 has 13 residues. The CDR3 sequence: CASSHSTSYEQYF. The CDR3 nucleotides are TGTGCCAGCAGCCACTCGACTAGCTACGAGCAGTACTTC.

The V gene is TRBV7-3, the J gene TRBJ2-3, with 11 bases identical to TRBD1. From germline, CDR1 is SGHTA and CDR2 FQGTGA. This CDR3 comprises 14 residues. Trimming took 5 bases from V and 6 from J; bases not matched to a gene: 4. The CDR3 sequence: CASSAGTGGDTQYF. The DNA of the CDR3 is TGTGCCAGCAGCGCGGGGACAGGGGGGGATACGCAGTATTTT.

This clone was observed a handful of times. The chain links TRBV18 to TRBJ1-3, with D possibly being TRBD1 (6 bases). Germline V gene sequence: CDR1 KGHSH, CDR2 LQKENI. V was clipped by 3 bases and J by 5 bases, with 11 bases between them. The CDR3 consists of 14 residues. CDR3 in DNA: TGTGCCAGCTCACCCACAGGGATTCGAAACACCATATATTTT. Protein: CASSPTGIRNTIYF.

The V call is TRBV7-8, the J call TRBJ1-2, with D maybe TRBD1 (5 bases). Germline CDR1 and CDR2: SGHVS and FQNEAQ. This CDR3 has 14 residues. Trimming cost V 5 bases and J 4 bases, with 14 bases left between them. The CDR3 DNA reads as TGTGCCAGCAGCCCGGGGGGATTCGTCTATGGCTACACCTTC. Translating it yields CASSPGGFVYGYTF.

The chain links TRBV7-6 to TRBJ2-2; D may be TRBD2 (6 bases). This CDR3 has 15 residues. The ends were cut back, 0 bases at V and 4 bases at J, with 9 bases in the middle. CDR1 SGHVS and CDR2 FNYEAQ come from the germline V gene. CDR3: CASSLASGGTGELFF. In nucleotides, the CDR3 is TGTGCCAGCAGCTTAGCGTCCGGGGGCACCGGGGAGCTGTTTTTT.

The chain employs TRBV4-3 and TRBJ2-5, with TRBD2 identical over 7 bases. With 3 bases clipped from V and 2 bases from J, the junction kept 15 bases outside the gene matches. Germline loops: CDR1 LGHNA, CDR2 YSLEER. CDR3 length: 18 amino acids. In nucleotides, the CDR3 is TGCGCCAGCAGCCAGACACCGTGGGAAGCGGGGATACAAGAGACCCAGTACTTC. Translation: CASSQTPWEAGIQETQYF.